Below, 25 T cell receptor beta chains from the same sample are listed, as sequenced in a study of T cell responses to AZD1222 COVID-19 vaccine. Profiling relied on immunoSEQ multiplex PCR, and the TCRdb table lists in-frame clones only, not all of them. The table lists over 150,000 clones, about 90% of them singletons, with less than 4.5% in the top ten. The sample here was peripheral blood, taken on day 0 of MenACWY control vaccination. The receptor source for this set is an adult in good health.

This clone was counted once. The rearrangement links TRBV27 to TRBJ1-5; maybe TRBD1 (5 bases). The CDR3 is 14 amino acids. Deletions cut 4 bases from V and 6 bases from J, with 13 bases between. Germline loops: CDR1 MNHEY, CDR2 SMNVEV (reference sequence). CDR3 sequence: CASSSQGGGQPQHF. For the CDR3, the DNA is TGTGCCAGCAGTTCCCAGGGCGGAGGTCAGCCCCAGCATTTT.

J is TRBJ2-7 and V is TRBV27, with 7 bases fitting TRBD2. The CDR3 is made up of 15 amino acids. CDR1 and CDR2 from the germline V gene are MNHEY and SMNVEV (reference sequence). Losses at the gene ends were 5 bases for V and 5 bases for J; bases not matched to a gene: 12. The DNA of the CDR3 is TGTGCCAGCAGTGAGGGGCGGGGAGGGCCCCACGAGCAGTACTTC. Translation gives CASSEGRGGPHEQYF.

The chain couples TRBV10-2 to TRBJ1-5; the D gene is possibly TRBD1 (6 bases). Germline loops: CDR1 WSHSY, CDR2 SAAADI. The germline V and J ends were trimmed by 4 bases and 2 bases, with 6 bases remaining between them. The CDR3 is 13 amino acids. Here the CDR3 DNA reads TGCGCCAGCAGTGCAGGGGGCAATCAGCCCCAGCATTTT. Translated, it gives CASSAGGNQPQHF.

The genes are TRBV29-1 and TRBJ2-5, with TRBD1 identical over 8 bases. Germline V gene lookup returns CDR1 SQVTM and CDR2 ANQGSEA. With 5 bases clipped from V and 5 bases from J, the junction kept 13 bases outside the gene matches. The CDR3 is made up of 15 amino acids. The CDR3 DNA follows: TGCAGCGTTACCCTGGACAGGGCGGCGTCGGAGACCCAGTACTTC. It encodes CSVTLDRAASETQYF.

A word on this clone: Other nucleotide sequences from this sample produce the same CDR3. This chain connects TRBV19 to TRBJ1-5; 9 nucleotides agree with TRBD1. J was trimmed by 4 bases and V by 6 bases; bases with no gene match: 1. Germline V gene lookup returns CDR1 LNHDA and CDR2 SQIVND (reference sequence). CDR3 length: 13 amino acids. This CDR3 is CASSGTGNQPQHF. CDR3 DNA sequence: TGTGCCAGTAGCGGGACAGGGAATCAGCCCCAGCATTTT.

The CDR3 loop reads CASRSKNTEAFF. CDR3 nucleotides: TGCGCCAGCAGATCGAAGAACACTGAAGCTTTCTTT. This chain connects TRBV5-1 to TRBJ1-1; D uncertain. Trimming removed 5 bases from V and 1 base from J, with 6 bases in between. CDR3 length equals 12 residues. CDR1 is SGHRS and CDR2 is YFSETQ in the germline V gene.

This clone was picked up a small number of times. This chain connects TRBV7-8 to TRBJ1-1, with a possible D match to TRBD1 (5 bases). The V end was cut by 4 bases, the J end by 1 base, with 16 bases between. The germline V gene encodes CDR1 SGHVS and CDR2 FQNEAQ. This CDR3 spans 16 amino acids. The CDR3 region has the DNA TGTGCCAGCAGCTCCGACCTACGAAGGGGGAACACTGAAGCTTTCTTT. It encodes CASSSDLRRGNTEAFF.

The chain carries TRBV6-6 and TRBJ2-1, with D perhaps matching TRBD1 or TRBD2 (5 bases each). The CDR3 totals 13 residues. Germline values: CDR1 MNHNY, CDR2 SVGAGI (reference sequence). Trimming pared 6 bases from V and 13 bases from J, leaving 19 bases between. CDR3 nucleotides: TGTGCCAGCAGCCGGGACCACCTAAGCTCTCAGTTCTTC. This translates into CASSRDHLSSQFF.

The chain uses TRBV6-5 and TRBJ1-1; no reliable D call. V was cut by 6 bases and J by 4 bases, with 12 bases left in between. This CDR3 is built from 13 residues. The germline gives CDR1 MNHEY, CDR2 SVGAGI. The DNA for the CDR3 is TGTGCCAGCAGACCTTCCACGGGCACTGAAGCTTTCTTT. Encoded protein: CASRPSTGTEAFF.

This clone was observed a handful of times. This chain connects TRBV2 to TRBJ2-7; D unresolved. Looked up from germline, CDR1 is SNHLY and CDR2 is FYNNEI. V lost 8 bases and J 2 bases, leaving 10 bases between the germline ends. This CDR3 spans 12 amino acids. The CDR3 DNA follows: TGTGCCAGCCGCCGGTCGACCTACGAGCAGTACTTC. Translated: CASRRSTYEQYF.

V and J are TRBV9 and TRBJ2-5, with 7 positions matching TRBD2. With V trimmed by 4 bases and J by 5 bases, 8 bases remained unmatched. Germline values: CDR1 SGDLS, CDR2 YYNGEE. The CDR3 consists of 14 residues. CDR3 amino acids: CASSLWGGGETQYF. The CDR3 DNA reads TGTGCCAGCAGCCTCTGGGGCGGGGGTGAGACCCAGTACTTC.

The chain has TRBV27 and TRBJ1-2, with 8 bases aligning to TRBD1. Germline CDR1 is MNHEY and CDR2 is SMNVEV (reference sequence). The junction had 18 bases not matched to a gene; V was cut back by 2 bases and J by 4 bases. CDR3 size: 19 residues. The CDR3 region is CASSLLSGDRLLNSYGYTF. The CDR3, as DNA: TGTGCCAGCAGTTTACTTTCCGGGGACAGGCTCCTCAACTCCTATGGCTACACCTTC.

This clone has only one observation. The CDR3 sequence: CASSLVPSNEFF. DNA for the CDR3: TGTGCCAGCAGCCTAGTGCCTTCTAACGAATTCTTC. This chain connects TRBV6-2 or TRBV6-3 to TRBJ2-1; D not certain. The CDR3 sequence is 12 residues long. Trimming left V 6 bases short and J 16 bases short, with 19 bases between. Germline V lookup: CDR1 MNHEY, CDR2 SVGEGT.

In DNA, the CDR3 is TGTGCCAGCAGTCCGATTAGGCCTCACGACAGGCGCGTAGGAGGCTACACCTTC. Protein sequence: CASSPIRPHDRRVGGYTF. The chain has TRBV6-2 or TRBV6-3 and TRBJ1-2; D might be TRBD1 (6 bases). CDR3 length equals 18 residues. The V end lost 5 bases, the J end lost 8 bases, and 30 bases lay between the germline ends. Germline assignment: CDR1 MNHEY and CDR2 SVGEGT.

This clone was seen once. The chain joins TRBV30 to TRBJ2-2; possible D gene TRBD2, 5 bases. Trimming removed 7 bases at V and 0 bases at J, with 12 bases between. The CDR3 covers 14 residues. CDR1 and CDR2 (germline): GTSNPN, SVGIG (reference sequence). The CDR3 DNA sequence: TGTGCCTTCACCGGGATCTCGAACACCGGGGAGCTGTTTTTT. This gives the protein CAFTGISNTGELFF.

This chain uses TRBV4-1 with TRBJ2-1; 10 nucleotides align to TRBD2. The CDR3 is 17 amino acids. In germline, CDR1 is MGHRA, CDR2 YSYEKL. V was pared by 0 bases and J by 0 bases, with 2 bases of the junction left unmatched. CDR3 DNA sequence: TGCGCCAGCAGCCAAGAACTAGCGGGGTACTCCTACAATGAGCAGTTCTTC. It yields the protein CASSQELAGYSYNEQFF.

The chain employs TRBV7-9 and TRBJ1-1, with D perhaps matching TRBD1 (6 bases). V was clipped by 5 bases and J by 5 bases, with 15 bases between them. Germline V CDR1 and CDR2: SEHNR, FQNEAQ (reference sequence). The CDR3 loop spans 14 amino acids. The CDR3 region is CASSHGQRQTEAFF. The CDR3 coding sequence is TGTGCCAGCAGCCATGGACAGCGTCAAACTGAAGCTTTCTTT.

The chain joins TRBV14 to TRBJ1-2, with 9 bases fitting TRBD1. The CDR3 has 15 residues. Germline loops: CDR1 SGHDN, CDR2 FVKESK. V dropped 0 bases and J dropped 7; count of bases not matched to a gene: 6. The CDR3 is CASSQDFGTGSGYTF. CDR3 nucleotide sequence: TGTGCCAGCAGCCAAGATTTTGGGACAGGGTCTGGCTACACCTTC. The full variable domain, rest sourced from reference TRBV14 and TRBJ1-2, is EAGVTQFPSHSVIEKGQTVTLRCDPISGHDNLYWYRRVMGKEIKFLLHFVKESKQDESGMPNNRFLAERTGGTYSTLKVQPAELEDSGVYFCASSQDFGTGSGYTFGSGTRLTVV.

The chain links TRBV10-3 to TRBJ1-5; D unresolved. Germline V CDR1 and CDR2: ENHRY, SYGVKD. The CDR3 runs 13 residues. V dropped 3 bases and J dropped 5 bases, with 8 bases sitting between them. This CDR3 is CAISDEEYQPQHF. CDR3 nucleotides: TGTGCCATCAGTGACGAAGAGTATCAGCCCCAGCATTTT.

CDR3 amino acids: CSVDTSFSTGELFF. Here the CDR3 DNA reads TGCAGCGTTGACACTAGCTTTAGCACCGGGGAGCTGTTTTTT. The chain recombines TRBV29-1 with TRBJ2-2; weak D call: TRBD2 (6 bases). The CDR3 length is 14 residues. Trimming pared 3 bases from V and 4 bases from J, leaving 12 bases between. The germline CDR1 and CDR2 sequences are SQVTM and ANQGSEA.

The CDR3 DNA is TGTGCCAGCAGCGCGGGACAGGGAGCTAACTATGGCTACACCTTC. This encodes CASSAGQGANYGYTF. This chain links TRBV9 with TRBJ1-2; the match to TRBD1 covers 9 bases. V lost 3 bases and J lost 0; bases outside the gene matches: 3. From germline, CDR1 is SGDLS and CDR2 YYNGEE. The CDR3 sequence is 15 residues long.

This chain connects TRBV4-1 to TRBJ1-1, with D uncertain. The CDR3 runs 11 residues. The V and J ends lost 5 bases and 0 bases respectively, with 1 base between them. The germline CDR1 and CDR2 sequences are MGHRA and YSYEKL. This CDR3 is CASSLNTEAFF. CDR3 coding DNA: TGCGCCAGCAGCTTGAACACTGAAGCTTTCTTT.

The chain is built from TRBV27 and TRBJ2-2; 10 bases fit TRBD2. With 5 bases clipped from V and 4 bases from J, the junction kept 16 bases outside the gene matches. The CDR3 loop spans 19 amino acids. CDR1 MNHEY and CDR2 SMNVEV come from the germline V gene (reference sequence). The CDR3 reads CASSPYGLAGVTPTGELFF. As DNA, the CDR3 is TGTGCCAGCAGTCCCTACGGGCTAGCGGGAGTCACCCCCACCGGGGAGCTGTTTTTT.

This clone showed up just once. The DNA of the CDR3 is TGTGCCAGCAGCCTTGTACAGGGGTATAATTCACCCCTCCACTTT. Translated, it gives CASSLVQGYNSPLHF. The V call is TRBV13, the J call TRBJ1-6; TRBD1 aligns across 7 bases. The CDR3 runs 15 residues. J lost 4 bases, V lost 5 bases, and 5 bases had no gene match. From germline, CDR1 is PRHDT and CDR2 FYEKMQ (reference sequence).

The chain's CDR3 is CASSRSSGTVNYGYTF. The CDR3 DNA follows: TGTGCCAGCAGTCGCTCGTCGGGGACAGTTAACTATGGCTACACCTTC. The chain is built from TRBV2 and TRBJ1-2; TRBD1 agrees at 7 bases. The J segment lost 1 base and the V segment lost 5 bases, leaving 10 bases of the junction unmatched. Germline V gene lookup returns CDR1 SNHLY and CDR2 FYNNEI. CDR3 length: 16 amino acids.